Sequencing of this T cell receptor beta chain was carried out in a study of T cell responses to AZD1222 COVID-19 vaccine. Deletions cut 2 bases from V and 5 bases from J, with 10 bases between. The CDR3 length is 13 residues. Germline V lookup: CDR1 LGHNT, CDR2 FRNRAP. Produced via immunoSEQ multiplex PCR; TCRdb's table is partial and in-frame only. This table holds nearly 110,000 clones, around 89% found once. V is TRBV12-5 and J is TRBJ2-7; D may be TRBD2 (6 bases). This receptor was taken from an adult in good health. Sequenced here: peripheral blood, sampled on day 0 of AZD1222 vaccination. This CDR3 is CASGLSGVNEQYF. CDR3 DNA sequence: TGTGCTAGTGGTTTGTCGGGAGTAAACGAGCAGTACTTC. The full variable domain, completed using reference TRBV12-5 and TRBJ2-7, is DARVTQTPRHKVTEMGQEVTMRCQPILGHNTVFWYRQTMMQGLELLAYFRNRAPLDDSGMPKDRFSAEMPDATLATLKIQPSEPRDSAVYFCASGLSGVNEQYFGPGTRLTVT.